This entry lists 17 T cell receptor beta chains sequenced from one sample in a study of CD8 T cells in ankylosing spondylitis. TCRdb used MiXCR to reprocess the 5' RACE reads, holding one entry per CDR3 protein. This repertoire shows 150,000 to 200,000 distinct CDR3 sequences, roughly 11% found once; its top ten account for about 29%. The source material was blood, either unsorted or a sorted T cell fraction (not recorded which). Source of these receptors: a male donor with ankylosing spondylitis or in good health (not recorded which).

V is TRBV29-1 and J is TRBJ1-2; 9 nucleotides agree with TRBD1. Germline V gene sequence: CDR1 SQVTM, CDR2 ANQGSEA. J gave up 5 bases and V 7 bases, and 8 bases lay outside the gene matches. CDR3 length equals 13 residues. The CDR3 here is CSADDRGGYGYTF. In DNA, the CDR3 is TGCAGCGCTGATGACAGGGGGGGTTATGGCTACACCTTC.

This clonotype was counted ten times or more. The chain joins TRBV27 to TRBJ2-3; no definite D call. V was trimmed by 5 bases and J by 2 bases, leaving 11 bases between them. The CDR3 spans 14 residues. From germline, CDR1 is MNHEY and CDR2 SMNVEV (reference sequence). The CDR3 loop is CASSPGGVTDTQYF. The CDR3 DNA is TGTGCCAGCAGTCCTGGTGGGGTCACAGATACGCAGTATTTT.

J is TRBJ2-1 and V is TRBV7-2; 10 nucleotides match TRBD2. The CDR3 length is 17 residues. Germline assignment: CDR1 SGHTA and CDR2 FQGNSA. V dropped 0 bases and J dropped 7; count of bases not matched to a gene: 9. This CDR3 reads CASSLARAGGPLNEQFF. DNA for the CDR3: TGTGCCAGCAGCTTAGCGCGAGCGGGGGGGCCTCTGAATGAGCAGTTCTTC. Supplemented by reference TRBV7-2 and TRBJ2-1, the full variable domain reads GAGVSQSPSNKVTEKGKDVELRCDPISGHTALYWYRQSLGQGLEFLIYFQGNSAPDKSGLPSDRFSAERTGGSVSTLTIQRTQQEDSAVYLCASSLARAGGPLNEQFFGPGTRLTVL.

In this sample, this clonotype turned up many times. The CDR3 bases are TGTGCCACCAGCGCTTGGGGGCTTAACACCGGGGAGCTGTTTTTT. Its protein product is CATSAWGLNTGELFF. This chain connects TRBV15 to TRBJ2-2; D may be TRBD1 (6 bases). Germline V gene sequence: CDR1 LNHNV, CDR2 YYDKDF (reference sequence). Trimming stripped 5 bases from V and 2 bases from J, with 12 bases between. The CDR3 loop spans 15 amino acids.

There are many counts of this clonotype. This chain connects TRBV6-5 to TRBJ1-1, with a possible D match to TRBD1 (5 bases). Germline loops: CDR1 MNHEY, CDR2 SVGAGI. CDR3 length: 16 residues. V was cut by 0 bases and J by 6 bases, with 17 bases left in between. CDR3 protein: CASSYSPLGRDAEAFF. The CDR3 nucleotides read TGTGCCAGCAGTTACTCCCCCTTGGGCAGGGACGCTGAAGCTTTCTTT.

Note on this clonotype: A much bigger clone sits one base away, suggesting this may be a read error. The chain links TRBV11-3 to TRBJ1-1; no definite D call. CDR1 and CDR2 from the germline V gene are SGHNT and YENEEA. The CDR3 spans 14 residues. Trimming left V 2 bases short and J 1 base short, with 8 bases between. CDR3 region: CASSLSEKNTEAFF. CDR3 nucleotide sequence: TGTGCCAGCAGCTTATCGGAGAAGAACACTGAAGCTTTCTTT.

Ten or more counts support this clonotype. CDR3 nucleotide sequence: TGTGCCAGCAGTTTCCCTGACAGGGGATACTCCTACGAGCAGTACTTC. Protein: CASSFPDRGYSYEQYF. This rearrangement joins TRBV12-3 or TRBV12-4 to TRBJ2-7; the match to TRBD1 covers 8 bases. V lost 3 bases, J lost 0 bases, and 7 bases stayed unmatched. The CDR3 runs 16 residues.

This clonotype was counted only a few times. The chain couples TRBV27 to TRBJ2-7; TRBD2 agrees at 10 bases. The CDR3 loop spans 13 amino acids. Germline loops: CDR1 MNHEY, CDR2 SMNVEV (reference sequence). V shed 8 bases, J shed 2 bases, and the junction held 3 bases outside the gene matches. The CDR3 reads CASRTSGAYEQYF. CDR3 DNA: TGTGCCAGCCGTACTAGCGGGGCCTACGAGCAGTACTTC.

A note on this clonotype: A much larger clone is a single base away; this may be a read error. This chain connects TRBV29-1 to TRBJ2-2, with TRBD1 matching 10 bases. The CDR3 has 15 amino acids. Germline V gene lookup returns CDR1 SQVTM and CDR2 ANQGSEA. CDR3 DNA: TGCACCTTTGGGCCGATGGGGACAGGGGCCGAGGAGCTGTTTTTT. It yields the protein CTFGPMGTGAEELFF.

This clonotype was found many times. The rearrangement links TRBV6-5 to TRBJ1-2; TRBD1 is a possible D gene (5 bases). CDR1 and CDR2 (germline): MNHEY, SVGAGI. Trimming took 0 bases from V and 7 from J, leaving 12 bases between them. The length of the CDR3 is 14 residues. CDR3 bases: TGTGCCAGCAGTTACTCGAGGGGTTTAGGTGGCTACACCTTC. It translates to CASSYSRGLGGYTF.

The sample holds many counts of this clonotype. V usage is TRBV12-3 or TRBV12-4 and J usage is TRBJ1-2, with D possibly matching TRBD1 (6 bases). V dropped 6 bases and J dropped 3 bases, with 17 bases sitting between them. The CDR3 is 15 residues long. As DNA, the CDR3 is TGTGCCAGCAGCTCTCCCGGGGGCTCAGACTATGGCTACACCTTC. It codes for CASSSPGGSDYGYTF.

This clonotype was counted at least ten times. The chain has TRBV7-8 and TRBJ2-1; a possible D gene is TRBD2 (6 bases). The CDR3 spans 19 residues. V dropped 2 bases and J dropped 1 base, with 21 bases sitting between them. CDR1 SGHVS and CDR2 FQNEAQ come from the germline V gene. The chain's CDR3 is CASSLSPSVAGGSYNEQFF. DNA of the CDR3: TGTGCCAGCAGCTTATCCCCCTCGGTTGCCGGGGGTTCCTACAATGAGCAGTTCTTC.

The sample holds many counts of this clonotype. The chain employs TRBV7-6 and TRBJ2-3; 9 positions agree with TRBD2. The CDR3 has 16 amino acids. The germline CDR1 and CDR2 sequences are SGHVS and FNYEAQ. Trimming took 7 bases from V and 4 from J; bases not matched to a gene: 12. The CDR3 loop reads CASTLTYGGRADTQYF. The CDR3 DNA sequence: TGTGCCAGCACCCTGACCTACGGCGGGAGGGCAGATACGCAGTATTTT. Supplemented by reference TRBV7-6 and TRBJ2-3, the full variable domain reads GAGVSQSPRYKVTKRGQDVALRCDPISGHVSLYWYRQALGQGPEFLTYFNYEAQQDKSGLPNDRFSAERPEGSISTLTIQRTEQRDSAMYRCASTLTYGGRADTQYFGPGTRLTVL.

This clonotype was seen a few times. The CDR3 here is CASSPSGYPQETQYF. The DNA of the CDR3 is TGCGCCAGCAGCCCTAGCGGGTATCCTCAAGAGACCCAGTACTTC. The chain is built from TRBV5-1 and TRBJ2-5; 8 bases align to TRBD2. The V gene's germline CDR1 is SGHRS and CDR2 YFSETQ. V dropped 4 bases and J dropped 2; count of bases not matched to a gene: 7. CDR3 length equals 15 residues. Supplemented by reference TRBV5-1 and TRBJ2-5, the full variable domain reads KAGVTQTPRYLIKTRGQQVTLSCSPISGHRSVSWYQQTPGQGLQFLFEYFSETQRNKGNFPGRFSGRQFSNSRSEMNVSTLELGDSALYLCASSPSGYPQETQYFGPGTRLLVL.

This clonotype was seen many times. V is TRBV5-6 and J is TRBJ1-1; 8 bases map to TRBD1. Looked up from germline, CDR1 is SGHDT and CDR2 is YYEEEE. This CDR3 has 12 residues. Losses at the gene ends were 6 bases for V and 8 bases for J; bases not matched to a gene: 6. The CDR3 coding sequence is TGTGCCAGCACCCATACAGGGGGGGAAGCTTTCTTT. Translated, it gives CASTHTGGEAFF.

The chain is built from TRBV11-1 and TRBJ2-5, with D possibly being TRBD2 (6 bases). CDR3 length: 14 amino acids. Trimming stripped 7 bases from V and 3 bases from J, with 15 bases between. Germline V gene lookup returns CDR1 SGHAT and CDR2 FQDESV (reference sequence). As DNA, the CDR3 is TGTGCCAGCACTCCGCTGACTAGGGAAGAGACCCAGTACTTC. Protein: CASTPLTREETQYF.

The V call is TRBV7-9, the J call TRBJ1-1; no reliable D call. Germline lookup yields CDR1 SEHNR and CDR2 FQNEAQ (reference sequence). V was shortened by 2 bases and J by 13 bases, with 20 bases between the two germline ends. The CDR3 is 14 residues long. For the CDR3, the DNA is TGTGCCAGCAGCTTATCGGCAGGATCCCTTGGAGATTTCTTT. Translating gives CASSLSAGSLGDFF. Full variable domain (rest looked up from reference TRBV7-9 and TRBJ1-1): DTGVSQNPRHKITKRGQNVTFRCDPISEHNRLYWYRQTLGQGPEFLTYFQNEAQLEKSRLLSDRFSAERPKGSFSTLEIQRTEQGDSAMYLCASSLSAGSLGDFFGQGTRLTVV.